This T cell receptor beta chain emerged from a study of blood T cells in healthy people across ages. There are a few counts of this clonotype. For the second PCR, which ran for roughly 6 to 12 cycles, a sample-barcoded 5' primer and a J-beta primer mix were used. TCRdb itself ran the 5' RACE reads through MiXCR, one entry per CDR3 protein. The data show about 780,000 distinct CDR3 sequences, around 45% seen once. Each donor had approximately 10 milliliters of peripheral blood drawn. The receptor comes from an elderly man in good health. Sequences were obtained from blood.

The CDR3, as DNA: TGCAGTGCCTGTCGGACTAGCGGGAGTGGGGAGCAGTTCTTC. Its translation: CSACRTSGSGEQFF. This chain uses TRBV20-1 with TRBJ2-1; 13 nucleotides line up with TRBD2. This CDR3 comprises 14 residues. J lost 10 bases, V lost 6 bases, and 9 bases had no gene match. Germline V gene sequence: CDR1 DFQATT, CDR2 SNEGSKA (reference sequence).